The TCR beta chain under discussion was sequenced for a study of blood T cell repertoires in COVID-19 (dated by TCRdb to 2018 to 2020). About the full investigation: The collaborator samples originated in the United States, Italy and Spain and spanned the acute and convalescent phases of COVID-19. The material from the prospective study consisted of cDNA or gDNA derived from T cells, B-cell-depleted T cells, or PBMCs. Subjects who had been exposed to COVID-19, were actively infected with it, or had recovered from it provided the deeply sampled blood TCRbeta repertoires that made up the dataset. The repertoires were made available in a free public database intended to serve as a resource for research on the immune response to SARS-CoV-2. The samples were drawn from two sources: the first 160 participants of the ongoing ImmuneRACE study, and 1,200 or so subjects contributed by 6 global collaborators. Sample metadata almost always included a de-identified subject ID, COVID-19 status, age in years and sex. Where HLA class I and class II types were available, the types were taken from metadata supplied by the sample provider, not from assay-based typing. On the study overall, not on this receptor specifically: Clinical and demographic metadata were provided uncurated, with the amount varying by source and participant.

TCRbeta CDR3 regions were amplified from genomic DNA by means of the immunoSEQ Assay, a bias-controlled multiplex PCR. As for the authors' bioinformatics: The number of nucleated cells in each sample was estimated from the amplification of reference gene primers within the assay. To quantify the absolute abundance of each unique TCRbeta CDR3 rearrangement, sequence reads were collapsed and filtered. For each sample, productive Simpson clonality was calculated by taking the square root of Simpson's diversity index across productive rearrangements. This immuneACCESS table, as held by TCRdb, lists in-frame sequences with V and J called but not all clones. Of the missing ones, under half trace to an unresolved V gene in checked studies; the others have no known cause. V, J and clone size are those of that table, while D and trimming were read from the DNA. A total of some 180,000 clones appear in this sample, around four fifths of them only once. 6.5% to 9% of the sample is held by the ten biggest clonotypes.

V and J are truncated by 0 bases and 1 base respectively, leaving an intervening sequence of 22 bases. CDR3 length: 19 amino acids, cysteine to phenylalanine. The CDR3 DNA has 57 bases and is translated from base 1. The germline V gene supplies CDR1 SGHTS and CDR2 YDEGEE. Comments on this clone: Its cognate antigen has yet to be identified. No much larger clone exists at a distance of one base, and base qualities are not known.

One collaborating source in Seattle enrolled patients while the patients were actively infected and followed the patients over time throughout the course of disease. The collaborating institutions used their own protocols to collect whole blood in K2EDTA tubes. For TCRbeta analysis, collaborators shipped samples as frozen whole blood, isolated PBMCs, or DNA extracted from either of those sample types. The TCR originated in a woman aged 40-49 years with COVID-19, enrolled during active disease. What was sequenced was peripheral blood. The chain uses TRBV5-8 and TRBJ1-2; D gene: possibly TRBD1, on 6 matching bases. The nucleotides read TGTGCCAGCAGCTTGGTTCTCCCTGTGGGGGGGGCGCTTAACTATGGCTACACCTTC. This encodes CASSLVLPVGGALNYGYTF.